The clone carrying this T cell receptor (beta chain) has a count of ten or more. Its matching antigen is unknown. The sample originates from a study of identical twins. There are 15 residues in the CDR3. CDR1 and CDR2 (germline): MGHDK, SYGVNS. V shed 3 bases and J 4 bases; nucleotides not matched to a gene: 6. TCRdb passed the 5' RACE reads through MiXCR, listing each CDR3 protein once. The sample has hundreds of thousands of distinct CDR3 sequences, roughly 6% seen once. Study-wide results and limits: There is a chance that invariant MAIT and iNKT cells partially muddied zero-insertion analyses. Within beta out-of-frame sequences, the excess sharing observed between twins was weaker.

Sequences were obtained from naive T cells sorted from blood. This clonotype was obtained from a man aged 18 to 30 in good health. The chain uses TRBV25-1 and TRBJ2-5, with 9 nucleotides matching TRBD2. The CDR3 spells CASSEKREVLETQYF. In nucleotides, the CDR3 is TGTGCCAGCAGTGAGAAGCGGGAGGTGTTAGAGACCCAGTACTTC.